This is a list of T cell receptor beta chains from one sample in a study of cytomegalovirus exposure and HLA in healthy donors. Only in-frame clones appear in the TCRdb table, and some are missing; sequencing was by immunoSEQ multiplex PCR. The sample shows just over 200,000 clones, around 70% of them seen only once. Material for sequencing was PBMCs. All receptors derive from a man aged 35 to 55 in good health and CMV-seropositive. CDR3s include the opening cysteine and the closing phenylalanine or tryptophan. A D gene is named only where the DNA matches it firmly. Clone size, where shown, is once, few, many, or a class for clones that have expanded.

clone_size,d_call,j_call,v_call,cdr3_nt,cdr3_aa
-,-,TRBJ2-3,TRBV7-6,TGTGCCAGCAGCCGAAATTTAGGGGAACCTTTCGAGCAGTATTTT,CASSRNLGEPFEQYF
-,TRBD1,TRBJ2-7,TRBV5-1,TGCGCCAGCAGCGGAACAGGGGTGGGCGAGCAGTACTTC,CASSGTGVGEQYF
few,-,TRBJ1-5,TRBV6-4,TGTGCCAGCAGTCCCAGGGAGGGGCAGCCCCAGCATTTT,CASSPREGQPQHF
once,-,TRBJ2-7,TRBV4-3,TGCGCCAGTAGCCAAGATTCTCCATCCCTATACGAGCAGTACTTC,CASSQDSPSLYEQYF
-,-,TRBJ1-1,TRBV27,TGTGCCAGCAGTTTATCCGGACAGATGAACACTGAAGCTTTCTTT,CASSLSGQMNTEAFF
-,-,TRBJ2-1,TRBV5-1,TGCGCCAGCAGCTTGGTACAGCCTTACAATGAGCAGTTCTTC,CASSLVQPYNEQFF
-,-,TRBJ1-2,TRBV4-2,TGTGCCAGCAGCCTCCAGGTTGACCTGGGCTACACCTTC,CASSLQVDLGYTF
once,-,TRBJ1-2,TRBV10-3,TGTGCCATCAGTGGGACTGGGGGCCTAGGCCCCTATGGCTACACCTTC,CAISGTGGLGPYGYTF
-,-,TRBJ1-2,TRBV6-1,TGTGCCAGCAGCCAGCGCCAGGGGTCTCCCTATGGCTACACCTTC,CASSQRQGSPYGYTF
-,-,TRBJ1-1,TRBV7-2,TGTGCCAGCAGCTTATCCGGGTTGGGCACTGAAGCTTTCTTT,CASSLSGLGTEAFF
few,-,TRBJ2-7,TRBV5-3,TGTGCCAGAAGCCTCCGGGAATCGTCCTACGAGCAGTACTTC,CARSLRESSYEQYF
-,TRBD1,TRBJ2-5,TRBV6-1,TGTGCCAGCACCCGGGGGGACAGGGGACAAGAGACCCAGTACTTC,CASTRGDRGQETQYF
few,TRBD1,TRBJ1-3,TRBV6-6,TGTGCCAGCAGTTACGACAGGGCCTCTGGAAACACCATATATTTT,CASSYDRASGNTIYF
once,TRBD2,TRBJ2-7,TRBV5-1,TGCGCCAGCAGCCAATCCCATCTGAGCGGGGGAAGATGGGACGAGCAGTACTTC,CASSQSHLSGGRWDEQYF
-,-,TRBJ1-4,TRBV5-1,TGCGCCAGCAGCTTGGACGGGGACAAGAATGAAAAACTGTTTTTT,CASSLDGDKNEKLFF
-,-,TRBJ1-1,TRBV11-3,TGTGCCAGCAGCCCCACCGGGGTTCGTAGCACTGAAGCTTTCTTT,CASSPTGVRSTEAFF
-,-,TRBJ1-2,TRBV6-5,TGTGCCAGCAGTTATAGTACAGCCAACTATGGCTACACCTTC,CASSYSTANYGYTF
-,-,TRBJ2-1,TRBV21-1,TGTGCCAGCAGCAAGGGGGTAGGGGGGGAGAAGCGGAATGAGCAGTTCTTC,CASSKGVGGEKRNEQFF
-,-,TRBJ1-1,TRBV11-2,TGTGCCAGCAGCCCCTCGGGGGTAAGGTTGGGTACTGAAGCTTTCTTT,CASSPSGVRLGTEAFF
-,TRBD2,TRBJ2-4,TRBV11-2,TGTGCCAGCAGCTTAGCGGGGGGGTCCAAAAACATTCAGTACTTC,CASSLAGGSKNIQYF
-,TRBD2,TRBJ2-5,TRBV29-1,TGCAGCGGCCGAACGGGGGGGGGCTCTGAAGAGACCCAGTACTTC,CSGRTGGGSEETQYF
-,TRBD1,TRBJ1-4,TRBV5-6,TGTGCCAGCAGCTTCCGGACAGGGGGCGGGAAAAAACTGTTTTTT,CASSFRTGGGKKLFF
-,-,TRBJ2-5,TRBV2,TGTGCCAGCAGTGGGAACAGGGTGGATGAGACCCAGTACTTC,CASSGNRVDETQYF
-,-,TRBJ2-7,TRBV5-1,TGCGCCAGCGGGCTTTCCTCCTACGAGCAGTACTTC,CASGLSSYEQYF
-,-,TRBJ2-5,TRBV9,TGTGCCAGCAGCGTAGCTACAGGGAAAGAGACCCAGTACTTC,CASSVATGKETQYF
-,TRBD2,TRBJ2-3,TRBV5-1,TGCGCCAGCTACCCGGCTAGCGGGGGGTCCCAGGATACGCAGTATTTT,CASYPASGGSQDTQYF
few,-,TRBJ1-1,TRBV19,TGTGCCAGTAGTATACCCGCGGGTATGAACACTGAAGCTTTCTTT,CASSIPAGMNTEAFF
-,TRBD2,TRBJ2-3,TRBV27,TGTGCCAGCAGTTTAACCCCCCCTACTAGCGGGGGGGTCGAAGATACGCAGTATTTT,CASSLTPPTSGGVEDTQYF
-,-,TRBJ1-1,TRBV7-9,TGTGCCAGCAGCAGTACCCCGGGGGAAGCTTTCTTT,CASSSTPGEAFF
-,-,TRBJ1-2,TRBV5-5,TGTGCCAGCAGCTTCGGGATCTATGGCTACACCTTC,CASSFGIYGYTF
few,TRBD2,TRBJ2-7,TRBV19,TGTGCCAGTAGTCGACTAGCGGGGGTCGGGGAGCAGTACTTC,CASSRLAGVGEQYF
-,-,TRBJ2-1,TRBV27,TGTGCCAGCAGACGGGCGGGGTACAATGAGCAGTTCTTC,CASRRAGYNEQFF
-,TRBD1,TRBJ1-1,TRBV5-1,TGCGCCAGCAGCTTGGTTCCGCGGACAGGACAAAACACTGAAGCTTTCTTT,CASSLVPRTGQNTEAFF
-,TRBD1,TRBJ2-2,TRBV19,TGTGCCAGCATGGCCCCGGGACAGGGGAGCACCGGGGAGCTGTTTTTT,CASMAPGQGSTGELFF
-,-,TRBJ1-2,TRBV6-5,TGTGCCAGCAGGCGCACAGGCAACTATGGCTACACCTTC,CASRRTGNYGYTF
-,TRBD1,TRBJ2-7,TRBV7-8,TGTGCCAGCAGCGCCCGGGACAGGACATCCTACGAGCAGTACTTC,CASSARDRTSYEQYF
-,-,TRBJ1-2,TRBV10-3,TGTGCCATCAGTGAGTCGAAGGGAGATGGAGTAGTCGCCTTC,CAISESKGDGVVAF
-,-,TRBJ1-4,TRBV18,TGTGCCAGCTCCCCCTCCTTGAGTGAAAAACTGTTTTTT,CASSPSLSEKLFF
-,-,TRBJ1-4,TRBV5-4,TGTGCCAGCAGCTTTCAGGCAGGGGAAAAACTGTTTTTT,CASSFQAGEKLFF
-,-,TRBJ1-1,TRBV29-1,TGCAGCGTTGAATGGACAACTGAAGCTTTCTTT,CSVEWTTEAFF
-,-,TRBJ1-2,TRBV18,TGTGCCAGCTCGCGGGGATCCTCACCTAGGGGCTACACCTTC,CASSRGSSPRGYTF
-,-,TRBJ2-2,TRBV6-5,TGTGCCAGCAGTTTGTTATATACCGGGGAGCTGTTTTTT,CASSLLYTGELFF
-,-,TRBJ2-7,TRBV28,TGTGCCAGCAGGAGGGGGAATACGAGGGAGCAGTACTTC,CASRRGNTREQYF